These 5 T cell receptor beta chains were sequenced from one sample in a study of CD8+CD57+ T cells in acquired aplastic anemia. TCR beta VDJ and CDR3 profiling used genomic DNA as template. MiXCR, applied by TCRdb to the reads, yields one record per CDR3 protein. This table holds over 150,000 distinct CDR3 sequences, 40% to 65% found once. Patients included in sequencing had previously demonstrated CD8+CD57+ cell expansion by flow cytometry. Sequencing was done on a sample of sorted CD4+, CD8+, or CD8+CD57+ T cells (not recorded which) from PBMCs. The receptor source for this set is a human donor with aplastic anemia.

In its sample, this clonotype was seen many times. V gene TRBV9 combines with J gene TRBJ2-2; 7 positions match TRBD1. CDR1 and CDR2 from the germline V gene are SGDLS and YYNGEE. CDR3 length: 15 amino acids. J lost 7 bases, V lost 4 bases, and 10 bases had no gene match. The chain's CDR3 is CASSPRDRAGGELFF. Written as DNA, the CDR3 is TGTGCCAGCAGCCCCAGAGACAGGGCTGGCGGGGAGCTGTTTTTT.

In this sample, this clonotype turned up a few times. The V gene is TRBV24-1, the J gene TRBJ2-5; 9 nucleotides match TRBD1. Germline assignment: CDR1 KGHDR and CDR2 SFDVKD. With 4 bases clipped from V and 3 bases from J, the junction kept 8 bases outside the gene matches. This CDR3 comprises 16 residues. This CDR3 is CATSEPGTGIEETQYF. The CDR3, as DNA: TGTGCCACCAGTGAACCCGGGACAGGGATCGAAGAGACCCAGTACTTC.

This clonotype was seen a few times. The V gene is TRBV20-1, the J gene TRBJ2-7, with a weak D call TRBD2 (6 bases). The germline CDR1 and CDR2 sequences are DFQATT and SNEGSKA (reference sequence). CDR3 length: 14 residues. The ends were cut back, 6 bases at V and 4 bases at J, with 19 bases in the middle. The CDR3 sequence is CSASRGSHSYEQYF. CDR3 nucleotide sequence: TGCAGTGCCTCCCGGGGGAGCCACTCTTACGAGCAGTACTTC.

The chain joins TRBV2 to TRBJ2-1; D gene uncertain. Deletions cut 10 bases from V and 7 bases from J, with 11 bases between. Germline-derived CDR1 and CDR2 are SNHLY and FYNNEI. There are 11 residues in the CDR3. CDR3 protein: CATPRVNEQFF. For the CDR3, the DNA is TGTGCCACCCCCCGGGTTAATGAGCAGTTCTTC. The complete variable domain, with remaining parts taken from reference TRBV2 and TRBJ2-1, reads EPEVTQTPSHQVTQMGQEVILRCVPISNHLYFYWYRQILGQKVEFLVSFYNNEISEKSEIFDDQFSVERPDGSNFTLKIRSTKLEDSAMYFCATPRVNEQFFGPGTRLTVL.

The rearrangement links TRBV10-3 to TRBJ2-2, with TRBD1 matching over 8 bases. Per the germline V gene, CDR1 is ENHRY and CDR2 is SYGVKD. The CDR3 is 13 amino acids. CDR3 DNA sequence: TGTGTCACCGACAGGGGTGGAACCGGGGAGCTGTTTTTT. Encoded protein: CVTDRGGTGELFF.